A single sample is the source of the 3 T cell receptor beta chains below, sequenced in a study of vaccination and CD4 T cells after COVID-19. These receptors have no identified antigens. Oncomine TCR Beta short-read sequencing was applied to DNA from cultured CD4+ T cells. TCRdb reprocessed the PCR reads via MiXCR and lists one record per CDR3 protein. The sample lists about 16,000 distinct CDR3 sequences, less than 45% occurring once. Treatment reported: approximately 9-day PBMC culture with coronavirus spike peptide pools or control peptides (ViraFEST assay). Here the sequenced sample was CD4+ T cells from blood, cultured in vitro, taken before SARS-CoV-2 vaccination. Receptor source: a human donor who received a COVID-19 vaccine.

The chain links TRBV6-2 or TRBV6-3 to TRBJ2-1; unclear D gene. CDR3 size: 12 residues. The germline V gene has CDR1 MNHEY and CDR2 SVGEGT. Trimming left V 2 bases short and J 6 bases short, with 5 bases between. This CDR3 reads CASSYARNEQFF. CDR3 in DNA: TGTGCCAGCAGTTACGCTCGCAATGAGCAGTTCTTC.

The chain uses TRBV9 and TRBJ2-2; 8 bases line up with TRBD2. The germline V gene has CDR1 SGDLS and CDR2 YYNGEE. This CDR3 region has 15 residues. J gave up 3 bases and V 2 bases, and 3 bases lay outside the gene matches. The CDR3 loop reads CASSVTSADTGELFF. The CDR3 region has the DNA TGTGCCAGCAGCGTGACTAGCGCGGACACCGGGGAGCTGTTTTTT.

V gene TRBV19 combines with J gene TRBJ1-1; D might be TRBD1 (5 bases). The CDR3 consists of 14 residues. The germline V gene has CDR1 LNHDA and CDR2 SQIVND (reference sequence). V dropped 3 bases and J dropped 4 bases, with 12 bases sitting between them. The CDR3 nucleotides are TGTGCCAGTAGTATGGGTCTCGGGGCCACTGAAGCTTTCTTT. Its protein product is CASSMGLGATEAFF.